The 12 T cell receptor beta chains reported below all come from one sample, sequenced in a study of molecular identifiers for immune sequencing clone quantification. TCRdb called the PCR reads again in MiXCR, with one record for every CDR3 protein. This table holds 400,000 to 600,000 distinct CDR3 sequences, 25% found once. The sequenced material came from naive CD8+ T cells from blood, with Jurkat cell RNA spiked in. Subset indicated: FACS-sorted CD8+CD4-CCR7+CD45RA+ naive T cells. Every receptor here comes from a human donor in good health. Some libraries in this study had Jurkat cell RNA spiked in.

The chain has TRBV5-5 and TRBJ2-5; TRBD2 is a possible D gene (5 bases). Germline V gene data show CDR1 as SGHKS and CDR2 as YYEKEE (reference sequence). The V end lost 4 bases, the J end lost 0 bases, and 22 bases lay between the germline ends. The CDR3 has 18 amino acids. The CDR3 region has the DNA TGTGCCAGCAGCGCGGGTCTTTTCGGGAACCCGCACCAAGAGACCCAGTACTTC. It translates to CASSAGLFGNPHQETQYF.

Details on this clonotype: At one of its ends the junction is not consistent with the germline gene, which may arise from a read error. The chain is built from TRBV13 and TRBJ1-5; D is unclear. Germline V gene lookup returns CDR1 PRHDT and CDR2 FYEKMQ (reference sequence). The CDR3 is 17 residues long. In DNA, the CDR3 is TGTGCCAGCAGCCCCGCTTGGGCCCGGCTAGGTCATCAGCCCCAGCCTTTT. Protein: CASSPAWARLGHQPQPF.

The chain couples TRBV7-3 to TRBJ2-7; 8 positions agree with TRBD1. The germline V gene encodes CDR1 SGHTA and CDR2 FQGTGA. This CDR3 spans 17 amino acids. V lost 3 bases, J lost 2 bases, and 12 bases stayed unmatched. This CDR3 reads CASSFPPLDRDAYEQYF. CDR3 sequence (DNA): TGTGCCAGCAGCTTCCCCCCCCTGGACAGGGATGCCTACGAGCAGTACTTC. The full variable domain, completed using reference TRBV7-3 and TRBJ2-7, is GAGVSQTPSNKVTEKGKYVELRCDPISGHTALYWYRQSLGQGPEFLIYFQGTGAADDSGLPNDRFFAVRPEGSVSTLKIQRTERGDSAVYLCASSFPPLDRDAYEQYFGPGTRLTVT.

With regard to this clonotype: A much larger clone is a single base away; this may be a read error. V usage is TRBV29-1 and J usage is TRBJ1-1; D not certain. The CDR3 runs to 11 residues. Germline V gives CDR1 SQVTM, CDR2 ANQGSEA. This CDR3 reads CSIEKRNDAFF. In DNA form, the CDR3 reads TGCAGCATTGAAAAGAGGAATGACGCTTTCTTT.

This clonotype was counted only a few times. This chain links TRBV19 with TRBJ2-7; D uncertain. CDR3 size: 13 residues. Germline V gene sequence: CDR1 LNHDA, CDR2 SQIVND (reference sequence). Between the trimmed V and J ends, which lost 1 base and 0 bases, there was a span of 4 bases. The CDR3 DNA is TGTGCCAGTAGTATAGCCCTCTCCTACGAGCAGTACTTC. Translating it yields CASSIALSYEQYF. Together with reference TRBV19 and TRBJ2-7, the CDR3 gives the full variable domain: DGGITQSPKYLFRKEGQNVTLSCEQNLNHDAMYWYRQDPGQGLRLIYYSQIVNDFQKGDIAEGYSVSREKKESFPLTVTSAQKNPTAFYLCASSIALSYEQYFGPGTRLTVT.

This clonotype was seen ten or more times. The CDR3 loop is CASSPSWDPETQYF. Here the CDR3 DNA reads TGTGCCAGCAGCCCTTCCTGGGATCCAGAGACCCAGTACTTC. This chain links TRBV11-2 with TRBJ2-5; D unclear. The CDR3 is 14 residues long. V lost 5 bases, J lost 4 bases, and 14 bases lay in between. Germline CDR1 and CDR2: SGHAT and FQNNGV.

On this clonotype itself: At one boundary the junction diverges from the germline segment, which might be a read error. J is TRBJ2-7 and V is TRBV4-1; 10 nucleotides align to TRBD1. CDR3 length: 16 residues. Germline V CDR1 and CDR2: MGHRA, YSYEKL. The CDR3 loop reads CARSPDGTGVSYEQYF. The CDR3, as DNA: TGCGCCCGCAGCCCGGATGGGACAGGGGTCTCCTACGAGCAGTACTTC.

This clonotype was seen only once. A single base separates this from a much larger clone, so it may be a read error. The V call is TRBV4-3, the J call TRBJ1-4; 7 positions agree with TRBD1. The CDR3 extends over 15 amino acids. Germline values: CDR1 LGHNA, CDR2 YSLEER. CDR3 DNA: TGCGCCAGCAGCCAGTCACAGGGGATGAGGGAAAAACCGTTTTTT. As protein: CASSQSQGMREKPFF.

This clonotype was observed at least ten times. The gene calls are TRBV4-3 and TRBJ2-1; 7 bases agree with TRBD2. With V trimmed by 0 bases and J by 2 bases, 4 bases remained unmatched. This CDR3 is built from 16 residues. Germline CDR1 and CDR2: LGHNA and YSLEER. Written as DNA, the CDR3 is TGCGCCAGCAGCCAAGATTGGAGCGGGGCCTACAATGAGCAGTTCTTC. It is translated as CASSQDWSGAYNEQFF.

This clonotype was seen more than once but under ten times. The CDR3 here is CASSLLEGPIGLEQYF. CDR3 sequence (DNA): TGTGCCAGCAGTTTACTGGAGGGCCCTATAGGCTTGGAGCAGTACTTC. The chain is built from TRBV28 and TRBJ2-7, with D possibly being TRBD2 (6 bases). The V gene lost 2 bases and the J gene lost 7 bases, with 21 bases spanning the gap. Germline values: CDR1 MDHEN, CDR2 SYDVKM. The CDR3 extends over 16 amino acids. Based on the CDR3 plus reference TRBV28 and TRBJ2-7, the full variable domain is DVKVTQSSRYLVKRTGEKVFLECVQDMDHENMFWYRQDPGLGLRLIYFSYDVKMKEKGDIPEGYSVSREKKERFSLILESASTNQTSMYLCASSLLEGPIGLEQYFGPGTRLTVT.

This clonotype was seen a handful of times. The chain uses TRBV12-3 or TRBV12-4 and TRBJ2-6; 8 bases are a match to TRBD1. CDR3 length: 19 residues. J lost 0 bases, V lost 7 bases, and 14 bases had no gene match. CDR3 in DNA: TGTGCCAGCATCGGGGGTCGAGGACAGGGCGTCTCTGGGGCCAACGTCCTGACTTTC. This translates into CASIGGRGQGVSGANVLTF.

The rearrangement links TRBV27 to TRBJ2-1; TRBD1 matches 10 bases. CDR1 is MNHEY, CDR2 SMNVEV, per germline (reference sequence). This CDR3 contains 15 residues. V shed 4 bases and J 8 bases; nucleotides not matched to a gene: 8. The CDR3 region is CASSSPGQGFYEQFF. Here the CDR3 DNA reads TGTGCCAGCAGTTCACCGGGACAGGGGTTCTATGAGCAGTTCTTC.